Below, 23 T cell receptor beta chains from the same sample are listed, as sequenced in a study of memory CD4+ T cells and cytomegalovirus serostatus. Here immunoSEQ multiplex PCR was the method, and the copy in TCRdb shows in-frame clones only, minus some. Here the sample spans approximately 40,000 clones, 65% to 80% being singletons. The sort gate was single viable CD3+CD4+CD8-CD45RO+ cells for memory CD4+ T cells. The sequenced material came from memory CD4+ T cells from blood. Receptor source: an adult in good health and CMV-seronegative.

The chain is built from TRBV5-1 and TRBJ1-3, with D hard to call. The V gene lost 0 bases and the J gene lost 4 bases, with 5 bases spanning the gap. The CDR3 runs to 13 residues. Germline CDR1 SGHRS, CDR2 YFSETQ. Here the CDR3 reads CASSLEGGNTIYF. Here the CDR3 DNA reads TGCGCCAGCAGCTTGGAAGGAGGAAACACCATATATTTT.

J is TRBJ2-1 and V is TRBV5-5, with 7 bases identical to TRBD1. The CDR3 has 15 amino acids. J was trimmed by 2 bases and V by 7 bases; bases with no gene match: 9. Germline CDR1 SGHKS, CDR2 YYEKEE (reference sequence). The CDR3 nucleotides read TGTGCCAGCTCCGAGGGGGCCCCGACCTACAATGAGCAGTTCTTC. Protein sequence: CASSEGAPTYNEQFF.

The CDR3 is CASSLWGVHSYEQYF. For the CDR3, the DNA is TGTGCCAGCAGCTTGTGGGGGGTTCACTCCTACGAGCAGTACTTC. The chain carries TRBV5-6 and TRBJ2-7, with D tentatively TRBD2 (6 bases). Germline V lookup: CDR1 SGHDT, CDR2 YYEEEE. V was cut by 1 base and J by 0 bases, with 11 bases left in between. The CDR3 has 15 residues.

Here the CDR3 reads CASSGRSQRGGGETQYF. DNA of the CDR3: TGTGCCAGCAGCGGGCGATCCCAGCGGGGGGGAGGAGAGACCCAGTACTTC. V gene TRBV7-9 combines with J gene TRBJ2-5, with 10 bases aligning to TRBD2. CDR1 is SEHNR, CDR2 FQNEAQ, per germline (reference sequence). This CDR3 region has 17 residues. Unmatched junction bases numbered 13, after V lost 5 bases and J lost 4 bases.

The chain employs TRBV11-3 and TRBJ2-2; unclear D gene. The CDR3 sequence is 13 residues long. Germline V CDR1 and CDR2: SGHNT, YENEEA. The V gene lost 1 base and the J gene lost 13 bases, with 13 bases spanning the gap. The CDR3 bases are TGTGCCAGCAGCTTAGGGACGGCTTGGGGGCTGTTTTTT. Its protein is CASSLGTAWGLFF.

The chain carries TRBV7-8 and TRBJ2-5; weak D call: TRBD2 (7 bases). Trimming left V 0 bases short and J 1 base short, with 12 bases between. Germline V gene lookup returns CDR1 SGHVS and CDR2 FQNEAQ. CDR3 size: 16 residues. For the CDR3, the DNA is TGTGCCAGCAGCTTAGCGGCCGGGGGGCGCCAAGAGACCCAGTACTTC. It is translated as CASSLAAGGRQETQYF.

V is TRBV5-8 and J is TRBJ2-6; D is ambiguous. The germline V and J ends were trimmed by 1 base and 0 bases, with 8 bases remaining between them. Germline V gene lookup returns CDR1 SGHTS and CDR2 YDEGEE. The CDR3 spans 16 residues. The chain's CDR3 is CASSLTSYSGANVLTF. The DNA of the CDR3 is TGTGCCAGCAGCTTGACAAGTTACTCTGGGGCCAACGTCCTGACTTTC.

The chain joins TRBV7-8 to TRBJ1-3, with TRBD1 identical over 9 bases. Germline trimming cut 0 bases from V and 4 bases from J; bases unmatched to any gene: 7. Germline V gene sequence: CDR1 SGHVS, CDR2 FQNEAQ. The length of the CDR3 is 17 residues. The CDR3 loop reads CASSLAGDRVVGNTIYF. The CDR3 DNA follows: TGTGCCAGCAGCTTAGCCGGGGACAGGGTGGTCGGAAACACCATATATTTT.

V gene TRBV5-1 combines with J gene TRBJ1-1; 7 positions match TRBD1. The trim removed 4 bases at V and 4 bases at J, leaving 13 bases unmatched. Germline V gene lookup returns CDR1 SGHRS and CDR2 YFSETQ. The CDR3 loop spans 16 amino acids. In DNA form, the CDR3 reads TGCGCCAGCAGCAAGGACATCGACAGGGTTACCACTGAAGCTTTCTTT. Its translation is CASSKDIDRVTTEAFF.

The gene calls are TRBV28 and TRBJ1-3, with no clear D. The CDR3 runs 12 residues. Per germline, CDR1 MDHEN and CDR2 SYDVKM. Trimming removed 7 bases from V and 2 bases from J, with 6 bases in between. The CDR3 sequence: CASNSPGNTIYF. CDR3 nucleotide sequence: TGTGCCAGCAACAGTCCTGGAAACACCATATATTTT.

The chain joins TRBV28 to TRBJ2-7; a weak D match, TRBD1 (6 bases). The CDR3 consists of 15 residues. V lost 8 bases to trimming and J lost 0 bases, with 17 bases between them. CDR1 is MDHEN, CDR2 SYDVKM, per germline. The CDR3 nucleotides are TGTGCCAGCTCCGCTGCAGGGGAGAGCTCCTACGAGCAGTACTTC. Its translation is CASSAAGESSYEQYF. Full variable domain (remainder filled in from reference TRBV28 and TRBJ2-7): DVKVTQSSRYLVKRTGEKVFLECVQDMDHENMFWYRQDPGLGLRLIYFSYDVKMKEKGDIPEGYSVSREKKERFSLILESASTNQTSMYLCASSAAGESSYEQYFGPGTRLTVT.

The genes are TRBV28 and TRBJ2-3; TRBD2 might be the D (6 bases). The CDR3 extends over 15 amino acids. CDR1 and CDR2 from the germline V gene are MDHEN and SYDVKM. V was trimmed by 2 bases and J by 4 bases, leaving 13 bases between them. CDR3 region: CASSLPRGGADTQYF. The DNA for the CDR3 is TGTGCCAGCAGTTTACCCCGAGGAGGGGCAGATACGCAGTATTTT.

The chain is built from TRBV5-1 and TRBJ1-1; D is uncertain. The germline V gene encodes CDR1 SGHRS and CDR2 YFSETQ. V lost 2 bases, J lost 0 bases, and 8 bases lay in between. The CDR3 totals 14 residues. The CDR3 sequence is CASSFMTLNTEAFF. CDR3 DNA: TGCGCCAGCAGCTTTATGACGTTGAACACTGAAGCTTTCTTT.

The chain recombines TRBV4-1 with TRBJ2-7, with D perhaps TRBD2 (6 bases). Trimming took 0 bases from V and 0 from J, leaving 12 bases between them. CDR1 and CDR2 (germline): MGHRA, YSYEKL. The length of the CDR3 is 16 residues. For the CDR3, the DNA is TGCGCCAGCAGCCAAGACAGGAGGGGATTCTCCTACGAGCAGTACTTC. Amino acids: CASSQDRRGFSYEQYF.

This chain joins TRBV7-9 and TRBJ2-5; D is uncertain. Germline V gene data show CDR1 as SEHNR and CDR2 as FQNEAQ (reference sequence). V lost 5 bases and J 1 base, leaving 8 bases between the germline ends. This CDR3 has 13 amino acids. The CDR3 DNA is TGTGCCAGCAGCCCAGTTTTCCAAGAGACCCAGTACTTC. Translated, it gives CASSPVFQETQYF.

This clone is a singleton in its sample. The CDR3 sequence is CASSQASRGPREKLFF. In DNA, the CDR3 is TGCGCCAGCAGCCAAGCTTCGAGGGGGCCTAGGGAAAAACTGTTTTTT. The chain employs TRBV4-1 and TRBJ1-4, with TRBD1 matching over 7 bases. The V segment lost 1 base and the J segment 8 bases; nucleotides outside the gene matches: 10. There are 16 residues in the CDR3. The germline gives CDR1 MGHRA, CDR2 YSYEKL.

V is TRBV28 and J is TRBJ1-6; D uncertain. V was shortened by 6 bases and J by 4 bases, with 13 bases between the two germline ends. CDR1 is MDHEN and CDR2 is SYDVKM in the germline V gene. The CDR3 contains 15 residues. This CDR3 is CASRLTGLYNSPLHF. The CDR3, as DNA: TGTGCCAGCAGGCTAACCGGGTTGTATAATTCACCCCTCCACTTT.

This clone was recorded only once. The chain carries TRBV27 and TRBJ2-1, with unresolved D. Germline loops: CDR1 MNHEY, CDR2 SMNVEV (reference sequence). The length of the CDR3 is 13 residues. The V end was cut by 3 bases, the J end by 6 bases, with 9 bases between. CDR3 sequence (DNA): TGTGCCAGCAGTTTCGAGCCCCTCAATGAGCAGTTCTTC. Protein: CASSFEPLNEQFF.

V is TRBV7-3 and J is TRBJ2-5; 7 nucleotides align to TRBD2. The CDR3 length is 14 residues. Germline V lookup: CDR1 SGHTA, CDR2 FQGTGA. V lost 0 bases and J lost 5; bases outside the gene matches: 3. CDR3 amino acids: CASSLTSRGETQYF. CDR3 bases: TGTGCCAGCAGCTTAACGTCGCGGGGGGAGACCCAGTACTTC.

This chain links TRBV5-8 with TRBJ1-6, with a possible D match to TRBD1 (5 bases). This CDR3 is built from 14 residues. The germline V and J ends were trimmed by 2 bases and 12 bases, with 15 bases remaining between them. Germline CDR1 is SGHTS and CDR2 is YDEGEE. Written as DNA, the CDR3 is TGTGCCAGCAGCTTTGGGGACCCTTTCGGACCCCTCCACTTT. It yields the protein CASSFGDPFGPLHF.

The rearrangement joins TRBV28 to TRBJ1-1; 7 bases are shared with TRBD1. Germline trimming cut 2 bases from V and 1 base from J; bases unmatched to any gene: 7. Looked up from germline, CDR1 is MDHEN and CDR2 is SYDVKM. The CDR3 is made up of 16 amino acids. The CDR3 nucleotides are TGTGCCAGCAGTTTAACAGGGGTATCGTGGAACACTGAAGCTTTCTTT. Its translation is CASSLTGVSWNTEAFF.

V gene TRBV9 combines with J gene TRBJ1-2; TRBD1 agrees at 10 bases. V shed 0 bases and J 5 bases; nucleotides not matched to a gene: 4. Germline loops: CDR1 SGDLS, CDR2 YYNGEE. The CDR3 length is 15 residues. This CDR3 reads CASSVASGQGYGYTF. CDR3 coding DNA: TGTGCCAGCAGCGTAGCCTCGGGACAGGGGTATGGCTACACCTTC. The full variable domain, in which reference TRBV9 and TRBJ1-2 provide the parts outside the CDR3, is DSGVTQTPKHLITATGQRVTLRCSPRSGDLSVYWYQQSLDQGLQFLIQYYNGEERAKGNILERFSAQQFPDLHSELNLSSLELGDSALYFCASSVASGQGYGYTFGSGTRLTVV.

The genes are TRBV10-1 and TRBJ2-2; D is ambiguous. The CDR3 length is 12 residues. Deletions cut 6 bases from V and 3 bases from J, with 5 bases between. The germline gives CDR1 WNHNN, CDR2 SYGVQD (reference sequence). CDR3 nucleotide sequence: TGCGCCAGCAGAGATTACACCGGGGAGCTGTTTTTT. Translating it yields CASRDYTGELFF.